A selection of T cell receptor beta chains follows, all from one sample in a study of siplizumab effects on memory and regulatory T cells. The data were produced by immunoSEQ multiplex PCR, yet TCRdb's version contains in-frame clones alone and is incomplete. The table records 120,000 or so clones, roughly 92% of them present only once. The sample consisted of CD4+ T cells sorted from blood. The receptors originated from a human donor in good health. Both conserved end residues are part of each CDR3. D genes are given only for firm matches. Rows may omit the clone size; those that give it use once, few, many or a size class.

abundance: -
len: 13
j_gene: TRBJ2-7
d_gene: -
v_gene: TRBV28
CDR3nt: TGTGCCAGCAGTTTCGGTCAGGCCTACGAGCAGTACTTC
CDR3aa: CASSFGQAYEQYF

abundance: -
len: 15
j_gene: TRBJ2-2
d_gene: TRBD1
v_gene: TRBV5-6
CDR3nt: TGTGCCAGCAGCTATGCACAGGGGGCGCCCGGGGAGCTGTTTTTT
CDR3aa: CASSYAQGAPGELFF

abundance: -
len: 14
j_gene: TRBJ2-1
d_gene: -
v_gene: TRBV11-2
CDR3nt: TGTGCCAGCAGACTCGTGGGGTCCTACAATGAGCAGTTCTTC
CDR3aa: CASRLVGSYNEQFF

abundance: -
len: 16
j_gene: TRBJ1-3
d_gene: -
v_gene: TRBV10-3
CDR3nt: TGTGCCATCAGTGAGCCCCGGGGGGGTTCTGGAAACACCATATATTTT
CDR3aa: CAISEPRGGSGNTIYF

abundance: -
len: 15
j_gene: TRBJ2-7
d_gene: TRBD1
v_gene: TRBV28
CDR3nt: TGTGCCAGCAGTTTAAGCGACAGGGCCTCCTACGAGCAGTACTTC
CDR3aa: CASSLSDRASYEQYF

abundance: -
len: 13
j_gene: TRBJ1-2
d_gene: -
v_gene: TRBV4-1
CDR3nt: TGCGCCAGCAGCCACCTGACAAACTATGGCTACACCTTC
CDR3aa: CASSHLTNYGYTF

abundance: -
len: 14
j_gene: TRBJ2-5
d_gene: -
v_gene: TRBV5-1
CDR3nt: TGCGCCAGCACCCACCGAACGGGTCAAGAGACCCAGTACTTC
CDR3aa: CASTHRTGQETQYF

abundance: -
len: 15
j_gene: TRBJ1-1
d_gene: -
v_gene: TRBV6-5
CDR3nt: TGTGCCAGCAGTCCCCCCGGCAGGGGGAACACTGAAGCTTTCTTT
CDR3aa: CASSPPGRGNTEAFF

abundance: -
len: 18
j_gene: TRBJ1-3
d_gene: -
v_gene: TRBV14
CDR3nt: TGTGCCAGCAGCCATAACCTAACTCCCTATGGCTCTGGAAACACCATATATTTT
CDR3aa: CASSHNLTPYGSGNTIYF

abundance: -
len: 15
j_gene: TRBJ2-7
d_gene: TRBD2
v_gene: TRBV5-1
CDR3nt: TGCGCCAGCAGCGTTAGCGGGGGGACAGACTACGAGCAGTACTTC
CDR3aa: CASSVSGGTDYEQYF

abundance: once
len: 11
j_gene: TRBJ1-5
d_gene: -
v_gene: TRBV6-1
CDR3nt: TGTGCCAGCAGAGAGTATCAGCCCCAGCATTTT
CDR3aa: CASREYQPQHF

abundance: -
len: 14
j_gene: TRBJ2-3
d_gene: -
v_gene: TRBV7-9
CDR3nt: TGTGCCAGCAGCTTAGGGTCGGAGATCGGTACGCAGTATTTT
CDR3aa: CASSLGSEIGTQYF

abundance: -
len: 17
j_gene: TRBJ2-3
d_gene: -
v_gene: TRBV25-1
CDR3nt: TGTGCCAGCAGCCCCAGGGCTCGGCCAATAAACACAGATACGCAGTATTTT
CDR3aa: CASSPRARPINTDTQYF

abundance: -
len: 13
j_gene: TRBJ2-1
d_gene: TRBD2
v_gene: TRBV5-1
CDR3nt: TGCGCCAGCAGCTTCCAGGGAGGGAATGAGCAGTTCTTC
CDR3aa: CASSFQGGNEQFF

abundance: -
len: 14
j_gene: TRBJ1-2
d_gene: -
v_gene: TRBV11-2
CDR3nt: TGTGCCACTAGTCCCGCAGACCCTAACTATGGCTACACCTTC
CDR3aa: CATSPADPNYGYTF

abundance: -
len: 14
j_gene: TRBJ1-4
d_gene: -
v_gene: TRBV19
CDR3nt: TGTGCCAGTAGTATCCAGGCAACTAATGAAAAACTGTTTTTT
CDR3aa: CASSIQATNEKLFF

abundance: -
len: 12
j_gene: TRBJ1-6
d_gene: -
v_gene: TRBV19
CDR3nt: TGTGCCAGTAGTATAGGGCTTTCACCCCTCCACTTT
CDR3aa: CASSIGLSPLHF

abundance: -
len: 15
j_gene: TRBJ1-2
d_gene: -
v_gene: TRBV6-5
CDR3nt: TGTGCCAGCAGGCTTACCGTGGACATAAACTATGGCTACACCTTC
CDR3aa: CASRLTVDINYGYTF

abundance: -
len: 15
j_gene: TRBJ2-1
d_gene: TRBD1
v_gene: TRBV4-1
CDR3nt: TGCGCCAGCAGCCCGGGACAGGGGAATCTCAATGAGCAGTTCTTC
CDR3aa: CASSPGQGNLNEQFF

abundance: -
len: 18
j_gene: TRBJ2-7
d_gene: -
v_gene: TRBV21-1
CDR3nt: TGTGCCAGCAGCAAAGCGCTTAGAGGACTAGCGGGGGCCTACGAGCAGTACTTC
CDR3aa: CASSKALRGLAGAYEQYF

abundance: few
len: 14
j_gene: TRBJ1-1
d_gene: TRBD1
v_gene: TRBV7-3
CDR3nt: TGTGCCAGCAGCTCAGGGGGAGCCAACACTGAAGCTTTCTTT
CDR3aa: CASSSGGANTEAFF

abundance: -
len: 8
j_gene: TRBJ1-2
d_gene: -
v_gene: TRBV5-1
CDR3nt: TGCGCCAGCAGCTTTTACACCTTC
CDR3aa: CASSFYTF

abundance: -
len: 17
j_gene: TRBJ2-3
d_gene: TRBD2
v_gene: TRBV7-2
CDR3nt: TGTGCCAGCAGCTTAGGTGGACTAGCGGGATACTTTGATACGCAGTATTTT
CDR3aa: CASSLGGLAGYFDTQYF

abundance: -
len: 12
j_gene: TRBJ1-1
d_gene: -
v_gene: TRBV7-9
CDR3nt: TGTGCCAGCAGCGTGATGAACACTGAAGCTTTCTTT
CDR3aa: CASSVMNTEAFF

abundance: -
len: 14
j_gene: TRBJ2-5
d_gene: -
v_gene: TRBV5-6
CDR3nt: TGTGCCAGCAGCTTTAGTAACAGACAAGAGACCCAGTACTTC
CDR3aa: CASSFSNRQETQYF

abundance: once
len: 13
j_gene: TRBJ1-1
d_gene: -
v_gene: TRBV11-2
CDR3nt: TGTGCCAGCAGCTTAGATGTTAACACTGAAGCTTTCTTT
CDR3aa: CASSLDVNTEAFF

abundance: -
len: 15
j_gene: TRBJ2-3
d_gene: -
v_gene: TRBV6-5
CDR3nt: TGTGCCAGCAGTTACTCCGCAGGGGTGGCAGATACGCAGTATTTT
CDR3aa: CASSYSAGVADTQYF

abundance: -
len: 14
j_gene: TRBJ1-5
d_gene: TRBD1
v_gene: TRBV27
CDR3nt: TGTGCCAGCAGGGTACAGGGGGCTTCTTGTCCCCAGCATTTT
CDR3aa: CASRVQGASCPQHF

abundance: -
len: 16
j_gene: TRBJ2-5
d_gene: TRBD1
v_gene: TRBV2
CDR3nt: TGTGCCAGCAGTCTAGGGACAGGGCGGTCGGAAGAGACCCAGTACTTC
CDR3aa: CASSLGTGRSEETQYF

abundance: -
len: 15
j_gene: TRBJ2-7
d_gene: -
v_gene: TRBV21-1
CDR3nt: TGTGCCAGCTGCTCCGGGGAAAAACCCGCCTACGAGCAGTACTTC
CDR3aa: CASCSGEKPAYEQYF

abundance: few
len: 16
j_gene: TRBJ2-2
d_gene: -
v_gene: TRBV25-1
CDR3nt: TGTGCCAGCAGTGGCGTTCGCCAGGCCAACACCGGGGAGCTGTTTTTT
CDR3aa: CASSGVRQANTGELFF

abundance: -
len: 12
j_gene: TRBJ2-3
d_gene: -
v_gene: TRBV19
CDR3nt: TGTGCCAGTAGCGCCTACACAGATACGCAGTATTTT
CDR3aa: CASSAYTDTQYF

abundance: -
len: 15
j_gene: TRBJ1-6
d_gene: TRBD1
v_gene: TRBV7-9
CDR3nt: TGTGCCAGCAGCTTGACAGGGGGTGGTAATTCACCCCTCCACTTT
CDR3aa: CASSLTGGGNSPLHF

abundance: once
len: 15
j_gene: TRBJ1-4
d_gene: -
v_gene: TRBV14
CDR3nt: TGTGCCAGCAGCCCCGAGCAGCGCGGGGGAGAAAAACTGTTTTTT
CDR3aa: CASSPEQRGGEKLFF

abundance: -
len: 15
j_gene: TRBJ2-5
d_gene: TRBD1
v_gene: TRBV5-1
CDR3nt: TGCGCCAGTTCAAGAGGGGGACAGGGGTTAGAGACCCAGTACTTC
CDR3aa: CASSRGGQGLETQYF

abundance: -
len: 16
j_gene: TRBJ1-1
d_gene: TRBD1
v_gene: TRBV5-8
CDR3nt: TGTGCCAGCAGCTTACGGACAGGGGAATGGTACACTGAAGCTTTCTTT
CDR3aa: CASSLRTGEWYTEAFF

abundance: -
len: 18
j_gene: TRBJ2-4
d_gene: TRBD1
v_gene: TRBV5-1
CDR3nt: TGCGCCAGCAGCTTGGGGGACAGGGGGCCGGGGGCCAAAAACATTCAGTACTTC
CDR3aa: CASSLGDRGPGAKNIQYF

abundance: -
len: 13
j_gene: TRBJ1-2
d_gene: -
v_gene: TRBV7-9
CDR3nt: TGTGCCAGCAGCTTACAGGGGATTCATGGCTACACCTTC
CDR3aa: CASSLQGIHGYTF

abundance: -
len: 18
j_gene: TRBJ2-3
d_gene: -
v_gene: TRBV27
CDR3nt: TGTGCCAGCAGTCTCGTTAAGGTGTCGGGAGTTCTAACAGATACGCAGTATTTT
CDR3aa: CASSLVKVSGVLTDTQYF

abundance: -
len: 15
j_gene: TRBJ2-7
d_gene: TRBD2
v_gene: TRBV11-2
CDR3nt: TGTGCCAGCAGCTTAGGCGCAGGGACTACCTACGAGCAGTACTTC
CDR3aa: CASSLGAGTTYEQYF

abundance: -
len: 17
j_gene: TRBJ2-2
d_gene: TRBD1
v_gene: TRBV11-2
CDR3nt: TGTGCCAGCAGCTCCCGAGGGGGCAGGGGGCAAACCGGGGAGCTGTTTTTT
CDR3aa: CASSSRGGRGQTGELFF

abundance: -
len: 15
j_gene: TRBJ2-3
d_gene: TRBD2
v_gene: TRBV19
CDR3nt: TGTGCCAGTAGTATGAGTCTAGCGGGAGAAGGTACGCAGTATTTT
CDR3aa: CASSMSLAGEGTQYF

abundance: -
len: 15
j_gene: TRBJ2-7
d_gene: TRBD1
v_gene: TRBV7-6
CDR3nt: TGTGCCAGCAGACCTCCGGGACAGGGCAACTCCGAGCAGTACTTC
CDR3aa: CASRPPGQGNSEQYF

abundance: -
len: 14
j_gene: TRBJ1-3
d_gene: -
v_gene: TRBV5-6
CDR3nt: TGTGCCAGCAGCTTCGGGGCTTCTGGAAACACCATATATTTT
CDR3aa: CASSFGASGNTIYF

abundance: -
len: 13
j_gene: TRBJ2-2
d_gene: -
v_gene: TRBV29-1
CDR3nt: TGCAGCGGAGCAGGAGATAACACCGGGGAGCTGTTTTTT
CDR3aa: CSGAGDNTGELFF

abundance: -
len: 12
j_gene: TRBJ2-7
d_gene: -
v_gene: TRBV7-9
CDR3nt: TGTGCCAGCAGCGCCAGGGGATACGAGCAGTACTTC
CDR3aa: CASSARGYEQYF

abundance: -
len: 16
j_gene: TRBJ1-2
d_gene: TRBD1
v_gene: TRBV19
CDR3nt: TGTGCCACCACGCGGGGACAGGGAATCCTTAACTATGGCTACACCTTC
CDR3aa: CATTRGQGILNYGYTF

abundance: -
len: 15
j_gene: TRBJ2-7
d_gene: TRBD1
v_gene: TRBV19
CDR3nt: TGTGCCAGTAGTATAGATCCAGGGGGCGCGTACGAGCAGTACTTC
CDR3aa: CASSIDPGGAYEQYF

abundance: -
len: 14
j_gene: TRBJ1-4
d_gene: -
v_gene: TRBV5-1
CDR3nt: TGCGCCAGCAGCCCCGGGATCCCCGATGAAAAACTGTTTTTT
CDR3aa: CASSPGIPDEKLFF